This T cell receptor (beta chain) was captured in a study of blood T cell repertoires in COVID-19. Method: immunoSEQ multiplex PCR; TCRdb's copy keeps in-frame clones and lacks some. The sample lists 80,000 or so clones, roughly four fifths seen once, with approximately 7% in the top ten. This CDR3 has 18 amino acids. The V end was cut by 3 bases, the J end by 2 bases, with 24 bases between. Germline CDR1 and CDR2: SQVTM and ANQGSEA. What was sequenced was peripheral blood. The V call is TRBV29-1, the J call TRBJ2-3; maybe TRBD1 (7 bases). The origin of this receptor is a human donor in a cohort sampled during active COVID-19. The CDR3 spells CSVDAGGTRRGVTDTQYF. DNA of the CDR3: TGCAGCGTTGATGCAGGGGGGACGCGGCGTGGGGTCACAGATACGCAGTATTTT.